This paragraph reports one T cell receptor beta chain. These data belong to a study of T cell changes during pregnancy in multiple sclerosis. The V and J ends lost 3 bases and 0 bases, in that order; junction bases with no gene match: 7. This CDR3 spans 16 amino acids. Germline assignment: CDR1 LGHNT and CDR2 FRNRAP. Sequenced by immunoSEQ multiplex PCR; TCRdb stores in-frame clones only, minus some. The sample contains roughly 110,000 clones, 80% to 95% of which appear only once. This chain uses TRBV12-5 with TRBJ1-2; 7 bases match TRBD1. The sample in question was peripheral blood, obtained in the third trimester of pregnancy. The receptor's source is a female donor with multiple sclerosis, enrolled in a pregnancy study. The CDR3 reads CASGFAPGQTNYGYTF. The CDR3 region has the DNA TGTGCTAGTGGTTTCGCTCCGGGACAGACTAACTATGGCTACACCTTC.